This T cell receptor (beta chain) was captured by sequencing in a study of T cell responses to AZD1222 COVID-19 vaccine (dated by TCRdb to the early 2020s). Concerning the study at large: TCR sequencing covered some 240 trial participants: 207 given two doses of AZD1222 and 26 given two doses of MenACWY control vaccine. Trial participants were enrolled by age into 18-55, 56-69 and 70-plus year subgroups, with approximately 150, 28 and 58 TCR-sequenced participants respectively.

The time point label, as the study defines it: about 28 days (+/-7) after the second vaccine dose. AZD1222 recipients whose second dose came at about 4 weeks and those whose second dose came at about 12 weeks were combined into one group, since spike-specific TCR depth and breadth did not differ between the two schedules. Samples from vaccinated people were obtained from the UK trials COV001 and COV002, which included a single-blind randomized controlled phase 2/3 trial of AZD1222 (ChAdOx1 nCoV-19) in healthy adults. Trial participant PBMC samples were collected at day 0 and day 28 after the second dose for TCRbeta chain sequencing. As regards this clone: What antigen it recognizes has not been identified. Per-base qualities were not stored, and no clone one base away is much larger.

The CDR3 regions of human TCRbeta chains were analyzed by immunosequencing. As for how the authors treated the data: TCRs in the repertoires were compared against a reference library of SARS-CoV-2-specific TCRs that had been generated with the MIRA antigen-specificity platform. Breadth meant the fraction of unique TCRs that were SARS-CoV-2-associated, whereas depth meant the fraction of total T cells that were SARS-CoV-2-associated. Each spike-specific TCR was assigned to its reactive spike region and to a CD4 or CD8 class using the MIRA data. Log10-transformed breadth and depth values were compared by one-way ANOVA with Sidak's multiple comparisons tests. TCRdb obtained this table from immuneACCESS and retained in-frame rearrangements with V and J assigned. These tables miss some clones; where compared with another copy, unresolved V genes account for less than half of the shortfall, and the remainder is unexplained. V, J and clone size derive from that table, while D and trimming were established from the DNA sequence. This sample is represented by roughly 150,000 clones; roughly nine tenths of them were singletons. The ten top clones hold less than 1.6% of the sample.

The study at large found these results: The 56-69-year group was small, and its depth increase did not reach significance, likely because of low power. After two AZD1222 doses, spike-specific TCR breadth and depth were significantly higher than at day 0 and than in MenACWY recipients. The whole spike protein was spanned by vaccine-associated CD4 TCRs, and dominant responses were seen in regions 160-218 and 743-854. Participants were mostly white British, with more females than males. The authors suggested clonal diversity may have been underestimated. Conclusions about previously exposed vaccinees are limited, since just 5 to 7 AZD1222 recipients were seropositive for SARS-CoV-2 at baseline. Because no samples from the day 14 peak response were available, repertoires could be characterized only after the peak T cell response. Epitopes outside the regions mutated in the B.1.351 and B.1.1.7 variants were reportedly recognized by nearly half of the unique spike-specific TCRs.

V drops 1 base and J drops 5 bases, leaving 10 bases in between. There are 15 amino acids in the CDR3, from cysteine to phenylalanine inclusive. The only DNA kept is the CDR3, 45 bases in frame from the first base. Reading the germline V gene gives CDR1 SGHRS and CDR2 YFSETQ. The chain is encoded by TRBV5-1 joined to TRBJ1-6; no D gene is confidently identified. The origin of this receptor is an adult who received the AZD1222 COVID-19 vaccine. Sample: peripheral blood, taken 28 days after the second AZD1222 dose. The base sequence is TGCGCCAGCAGCTTGAGTCAGACCAATAATTCACCCCTCCACTTT. It encodes CASSLSQTNNSPLHF.